These 24 T cell receptor beta chains share one sample of origin, sequenced in a study of tumor-infiltrating lymphocytes in primary liver carcinoma. Germline DNA was extracted too, while blood RNA derived from unsorted whole blood. A primer matching the constant region was used to make TCR beta cDNA from 500 to 600 ng of total RNA. Construction of TCR beta libraries relied on three successive nested multiplex PCR rounds employing slightly modified ARM-PCR. Use of TRBV1-TRBV30 forward primers with a C-beta reverse primer characterized the first two PCR rounds, which lasted nine to eleven cycles each. MiXCR, run by TCRdb on the multiplex PCR reads, gives a single entry per CDR3 protein. The sample contains 300,000 to 400,000 distinct CDR3 sequences, approximately 60% of which appear only once. Sequenced: peripheral blood. These receptors all come from a man aged 35-49 years with primary liver carcinoma and hepatitis B virus infection.

A remark on this clonotype: This may come from a read error, since a much larger clone is one base off. This likely comes from a read error, as the CDR3 has no conserved phenylalanine or tryptophan at its end. The gene calls are TRBV11-2 and TRBJ2-3; 14 bases align to TRBD2. Germline CDR1 SGHAT, CDR2 FQNNGV. The CDR3 is 16 amino acids. V lost 6 bases and J lost 5; bases outside the gene matches: 7. The CDR3 DNA reads as TGTGCCAGCAGTCCTACCGGGACTAGCGGGAGAGATACGCAGTATCTT. This translates into CASSPTGTSGRDTQYL.

The chain links TRBV12-3 or TRBV12-4 to TRBJ2-1, with TRBD2 as a possible D gene (6 bases). This CDR3 has 13 residues. Trimming shortened V by 7 bases and J by 11 bases, and 18 bases separated the two germline ends. The CDR3 sequence: CASKTSAWDKQFF. The CDR3 nucleotides are TGTGCCAGCAAGACTAGTGCCTGGGATAAGCAGTTCTTC.

This clonotype was detected a few times. The genes are TRBV5-6 and TRBJ2-5; TRBD1 aligns across 10 bases. The CDR3 loop spans 14 amino acids. The germline gives CDR1 SGHDT, CDR2 YYEEEE. The V segment lost 3 bases and the J segment 7 bases; nucleotides outside the gene matches: 6. The CDR3 loop is CASSSRQGAGTQYF. CDR3 nucleotide sequence: TGTGCCAGCAGCTCTAGACAGGGGGCAGGGACCCAGTACTTC.

This clonotype was picked up one time. This may come from a read error, since a much larger clone is one base off. The chain joins TRBV4-3 to TRBJ1-3; D is undetermined. Germline V gives CDR1 LGHNA, CDR2 YSLEER. This CDR3 is built from 13 residues. The CDR3: CVSSPQVGNTIYF. CDR3 nucleotides: TGCGTCAGCAGCCCTCAGGTTGGAAACACCATATATTTT.

V gene TRBV4-2 combines with J gene TRBJ2-7; 7 nucleotides align to TRBD2. The germline gives CDR1 LGHNA, CDR2 YNFKEQ. This CDR3 has 16 amino acids. Germline trimming cut 2 bases from V and 2 bases from J; bases unmatched to any gene: 9. The DNA of the CDR3 is TGTGCCAGCAGCCAACTCAATCGGGAGGCGGCCTACGAGCAGTACTTC. As protein: CASSQLNREAAYEQYF.

The V gene is TRBV10-3, the J gene TRBJ2-1, with a weak D call TRBD2 (5 bases). V gave up 4 bases and J gave up 0 bases, with 19 bases separating them. This CDR3 comprises 18 residues. CDR1 and CDR2 (germline): ENHRY, SYGVKD. In DNA form, the CDR3 reads TGTGCCATCAGTGGCCTGGCTGGAGGTCATAGCTCCTACAATGAGCAGTTCTTC. It codes for CAISGLAGGHSSYNEQFF.

As for this clonotype: This clone may be a read error of a much larger clone one base away. The chain employs TRBV11-2 and TRBJ2-1, with 11 bases fitting TRBD2. This CDR3 comprises 14 residues. CDR1 is SGHAT, CDR2 FQNNGV, per germline. The DNA for the CDR3 is TGTGCCAGCAGCTTTAGCGGGAGGGGGAATGAGCAGCTCTTC. Translated: CASSFSGRGNEQLF. Full variable domain (rest looked up from reference TRBV11-2 and TRBJ2-1): EAGVAQSPRYKIIEKRQSVAFWCNPISGHATLYWYQQILGQGPKLLIQFQNNGVVDDSQLPKDRFSAERLKGVDSTLKIQPAKLEDSAVYLCASSFSGRGNEQLFGPGTRLTVL.

Note on this clonotype: This could be a read error, since a much larger clone is one nucleotide away. The chain employs TRBV5-6 and TRBJ2-2; D remains unclear. Germline assignment: CDR1 SGHDT and CDR2 YYEEEE. The CDR3 has 16 amino acids. The chain's CDR3 is CASSLPTSANTVELFF. The CDR3 bases are TGTGCCAGCAGCTTACCGACATCCGCGAACACCGTGGAGCTGTTTTTT.

Details on this clonotype: A read error may produce the germline difference seen at one junction end. The rearrangement uses TRBV5-5 and TRBJ2-6; D possibly corresponds to TRBD1 (5 bases). Looked up from germline, CDR1 is SGHKS and CDR2 is YYEKEE (reference sequence). This CDR3 spans 16 amino acids. CDR3 region: CASSTFRVSGADVLTF. The CDR3 DNA follows: TGTGCCAGCAGCACCTTCAGGGTCTCTGGGGCCGACGTCCTGACTTTC.

A remark on this clonotype: One junction end does not reproduce the germline sequence, and a read error may be involved. The chain has TRBV11-1 and TRBJ2-1, with D perhaps matching TRBD1 (5 bases). Germline loops: CDR1 SGHAT, CDR2 FQDESV (reference sequence). CDR3 size: 14 residues. The CDR3 loop is CASSSRAGYLERFF. The CDR3 nucleotides are TGTGCCAGCAGCTCCAGGGCAGGCTACCTCGAGCGGTTCTTC.

This clonotype showed up many times. V usage is TRBV29-1 and J usage is TRBJ2-7; 14 nucleotides agree with TRBD2. The CDR3 extends over 16 amino acids. The trim removed 7 bases at V and 3 bases at J, leaving 11 bases unmatched. Per germline, CDR1 SQVTM and CDR2 ANQGSEA. CDR3 region: CSGPGTSGRYYYEQYF. For the CDR3, the DNA is TGCAGCGGCCCCGGGACTAGCGGGAGATACTACTACGAGCAGTACTTC.

The V gene is TRBV21-1, the J gene TRBJ2-4; TRBD2 is taken as the D call from the table, unchecked against the DNA. TRBV21-1 is a pseudogene segment. CDR3 length: 17 amino acids. CDR3 region: CASSLGTAQVSKNIQYF. DNA of the CDR3: TGTGCCAGCAGCCTAGGAACGGCCCAGGTGTCCAAAAACATTCAGTACTTC.

Turning to this clonotype: This may be a read error: a much more frequent sequence differs by one nucleotide. The V and J genes are TRBV6-1 and TRBJ2-2; D is unresolved. This CDR3 region has 14 residues. Trimming took 7 bases from V and 3 from J, leaving 12 bases between them. CDR1 is MNHNS, CDR2 SASEGT, per germline. In DNA form, the CDR3 reads TGTGCCAGCAATCGGGTACCCCACACCGGGGAGCTGTTTTTT. Its translation: CASNRVPHTGELFF.

In the case of this clonotype: A read error may be the cause here, since a much bigger clone is one base away. The chain combines TRBV11-1 with TRBJ1-1, with D possibly matching TRBD1 (5 bases). The CDR3 contains 13 residues. The V end lost 7 bases, the J end lost 5 bases, and 14 bases lay between the germline ends. Germline CDR1 SGHAT, CDR2 FQDESV (reference sequence). In DNA, the CDR3 is TGTGCCAGCAATCGGGGCATGACTACTGAAGCTTTCTTT. Its protein is CASNRGMTTEAFF.

The sample holds one count of this clonotype. A much larger clone is a single base away; this may be a read error. The chain combines TRBV6-1 with TRBJ1-4, with a weak D call TRBD1 (5 bases). With 11 bases removed from V and 4 bases from J, the gap between germline ends came to 20 bases. The germline V gene has CDR1 MNHNS and CDR2 SASEGT. This CDR3 comprises 15 residues. The CDR3 is CAGIAGTAHNEKLFF. CDR3 DNA sequence: TGTGCCGGCATTGCAGGGACCGCTCATAATGAAAAACTGTTTTTT.

Concerning this clonotype: The conserved final phenylalanine or tryptophan is absent from the CDR3, which likely points to a read error. The rearrangement links TRBV11-1 to TRBJ2-2, with unresolved D. The ends were cut back, 7 bases at V and 5 bases at J, with 5 bases in the middle. Per germline, CDR1 SGHAT and CDR2 FQDESV (reference sequence). This CDR3 region has 11 residues. The CDR3 DNA follows: TGTGCCAGCAACTTGACCGGGGAGCTGTTTTTA. Its translation is CASNLTGELFL.

On this clonotype itself: A much larger clone lies a single base off, so this may be a read error. V and J are TRBV5-4 and TRBJ2-1; 8 bases are shared with TRBD2. With 5 bases clipped from V and 6 bases from J, the junction kept 10 bases outside the gene matches. The CDR3 length is 15 residues. Germline V gives CDR1 SGHNT, CDR2 YYREEE (reference sequence). The CDR3 DNA reads TGTGCCAGCAGTCCGTTCGGGACTAGATTCAATGAGCAGTTCTTC. This codes for CASSPFGTRFNEQFF.

The chain couples TRBV12-2 to TRBJ1-5. TRBV12-2 is a pseudogene. The CDR3 loop spans 15 amino acids. The CDR3 region has the DNA TGTGCAAGTCGTTACGGAGAGGGAGAGAATCAGCCCCAGCATTTT. As protein: CASRYGEGENQPQHF.

This clonotype was counted a single time. Just one base apart from a much larger clone, this may be a read error. The rearrangement uses TRBV12-3 or TRBV12-4 and TRBJ2-7; 11 nucleotides line up with TRBD1. The CDR3 has 15 amino acids. Here the CDR3 reads CVSSDPDRGQYEQYF. The CDR3 nucleotides read TGTGTCAGCAGTGACCCGGACAGGGGGCAGTACGAGCAGTACTTC.

This clonotype came up a few times. Since a much larger clone is just one base distant, this may be a read error. This rearrangement joins TRBV29-1 to TRBJ2-7, with a weak D call TRBD1 (6 bases). This CDR3 contains 14 residues. Germline V gene lookup returns CDR1 SQVTM and CDR2 ANQGSEA. Between the trimmed V and J ends, which lost 1 base and 4 bases, there was a span of 14 bases. The CDR3 bases are TGCAGCGTTGAAGTTGACAGGCAGCATTACGAGCAGTACTTC. This gives the protein CSVEVDRQHYEQYF.

For this clonotype: This may arise from a read error, as a much more abundant clone is one base away. The rearrangement uses TRBV5-5 and TRBJ1-5; maybe TRBD1 (6 bases). This CDR3 has 16 amino acids. The germline CDR1 and CDR2 sequences are SGHKS and YYEKEE (reference sequence). The CDR3 loop reads CVSSLSGHRDNQPQHF. The CDR3, as DNA: TGTGTCAGCAGCTTGTCGGGACACAGGGACAATCAGCCCCAGCATTTT.

The V and J genes are TRBV11-1 and TRBJ2-6; D gene ambiguous. The germline gives CDR1 SGHAT, CDR2 FQDESV (reference sequence). The CDR3 is 15 residues long. V lost 3 bases, J lost 5 bases, and 11 bases lay in between. As DNA, the CDR3 is TGTGCCAGCAGCTTGGGCCGAGATAGGGCCAACGTCCTGACTTTC. It yields the protein CASSLGRDRANVLTF. The complete variable domain, with remaining parts taken from reference TRBV11-1 and TRBJ2-6, reads EAEVAQSPRYKITEKSQAVAFWCDPISGHATLYWYRQILGQGPELLVQFQDESVVDDSQLPKDRFSAERLKGVDSTLKIQPAELGDSAMYLCASSLGRDRANVLTFGAGSRLTVL.

Ten or more counts support this clonotype. The V gene is TRBV7-8, the J gene TRBJ2-1; D ambiguous. The CDR3 covers 13 residues. Trimming cost V 0 bases and J 4 bases, with 4 bases left between them. CDR1 SGHVS and CDR2 FQNEAQ come from the germline V gene. Written as DNA, the CDR3 is TGTGCCAGCAGCTTAGCGAGATACAATGAGCAGTTCTTC. This sequence encodes CASSLARYNEQFF. The complete variable domain, with remaining parts taken from reference TRBV7-8 and TRBJ2-1, reads GAGVSQSPRYKVAKRGQDVALRCDPISGHVSLFWYQQALGQGPEFLTYFQNEAQLDKSGLPSDRFFAERPEGSVSTLKIQRTQQEDSAVYLCASSLARYNEQFFGPGTRLTVL.

As to this clonotype: A clone one base away is much larger, so this may be a read error. V is TRBV4-3 and J is TRBJ2-6, with D possibly called TRBD1 or TRBD2 (5 bases each). Germline-derived CDR1 and CDR2 are LGHNA and YSLEER. The CDR3 length is 14 residues. CDR3 bases: TGCGCCAGCAGCATCGGTCTCGGGGCCAACGTCATGACTTTC. Encoded protein: CASSIGLGANVMTF.